This TCR beta chain derives from a study of blood T cell repertoires in COVID-19. Study-wide background: Italy, Spain and the United States were the sources of the convalescent and acute COVID-19 samples. From T cells, B-cell-depleted T cells, or PBMCs came the material, which was cDNA or gDNA.

This clone was counted between two and nine times. Unmatched junction bases numbered 15, after V lost 4 bases and J lost 9 bases. Per germline, CDR1 LNHDA and CDR2 SQIVND (reference sequence). The CDR3 length is 17 residues. As handled by the study authors: Reference gene primer amplification gave estimated nucleated cell counts. Profiling relied on immunoSEQ multiplex PCR, and the TCRdb table lists in-frame clones only, not all of them. The V and J calls and clone size come from that table; D and trimming were worked out from the DNA. This table has 100,000 to 150,000 clones, 85% appearing once. Sequencing was done on a sample of peripheral blood. V and J are TRBV19 and TRBJ1-6; 7 bases agree with TRBD1. This receptor was identified in a man older than 75 with active or convalescent COVID-19. CDR3: CASSTSLTGWGASPLHF. CDR3 sequence (DNA): TGTGCCAGTAGTACCTCCTTGACAGGGTGGGGCGCTTCACCCCTCCACTTT.